This record concerns one T cell receptor beta chain sequence. Its specificity is unknown. Profiling relied on immunoSEQ multiplex PCR, and the TCRdb table lists in-frame clones only, not all of them. Of about 50,000 clones in the sample, roughly 89% were seen once. The sample belongs to a study of OX40 agonist ivuxolimab in advanced cancers. Study overall: A diagnosis of hepatocellular carcinoma, melanoma, renal cell or head and neck cancer was present in dose-escalation patients.

This CDR3 region has 15 residues. Germline CDR1 GTSNPN, CDR2 SVGIG (reference sequence). V lost 0 bases, J lost 3 bases, and 5 bases stayed unmatched. General study results and limits: Within 6 weeks, CD4+ and CD8+ blood T cells expanded clonally at 0.1 to 3.0 mg/kg. Expanded clones belonging to CD8+ T cells outnumbered, on average, those of CD4+.

The material sequenced was CD4+ or CD8+ T cells sorted from blood, taken in a trial of the OX40 agonist ivuxolimab. The source of this sequence is an adult with an advanced solid tumor such as melanoma, head and neck, liver or kidney cancer. The rearrangement uses TRBV30 and TRBJ1-5; 7 positions match TRBD1. Here the CDR3 DNA reads TGTGCCTGGAGTGTCCGGACAGGCCTCAATCAGCCCCAGCATTTT. Translated, it gives CAWSVRTGLNQPQHF.